This T cell receptor beta chain was found in a study of metastatic and nonmetastatic thyroid tumors. Turning to the study itself: Repertoire comparisons spanned blood and tumor or nodule tissue from malignant and benign thyroid patients.

This clone was picked up many times. Trimming at V came to 0 bases and at J to 7 bases, leaving 20 bases not matched to a gene. CDR3 length: 21 amino acids. Germline V CDR1 and CDR2: LNHNV, YYDKDF (reference sequence). TCRdb recomputed clones from the PCR reads via MiXCR. Of tens of thousands of clones in the sample, around 17% are singletons; the top ten hold 3.4%. Prior to thyroid surgery, none of the patients had received any treatment. The sample comprised blood. The origin of this receptor is a female donor with papillary thyroid cancer or a benign thyroid nodule (not recorded which). Some clones in this sample may be carry-over from other donors' samples. The chain uses TRBV15 and TRBJ1-6; 8 bases are a match to TRBD1. Here the CDR3 reads CATSREPSGTGLVNQNSPLHF. The CDR3 DNA sequence: TGTGCCACCAGCAGAGAGCCTTCCGGGACAGGACTAGTGAATCAGAATTCACCCCTCCACTTT.